These 31 T cell receptor beta chains originate from one sample sequenced in a study of blood T cell repertoires in COVID-19. Sequenced by immunoSEQ multiplex PCR; TCRdb stores in-frame clones only, minus some. The repertoire holds over 250,000 clones, with 75% to 95% as singletons. The sample consisted of PBMCs or T cells enriched from blood (not recorded which). These receptors were taken from a woman in her 30s who had recovered from COVID-19.

The chain uses TRBV11-2 and TRBJ2-7, with D perhaps matching TRBD1 (5 bases). Germline V CDR1 and CDR2: SGHAT, FQNNGV. There are 14 residues in the CDR3. V was cut by 3 bases and J by 0 bases, with 9 bases left in between. The CDR3 DNA is TGTGCCAGCAGCTTTAGACAGTTCTCCTACGAGCAGTACTTC. This gives the protein CASSFRQFSYEQYF.

V usage is TRBV5-1 and J usage is TRBJ2-3; no reliable D call. CDR1 and CDR2 from the germline V gene are SGHRS and YFSETQ. V lost 4 bases and J lost 2, with 2 bases in between. The CDR3 has 11 amino acids. This chain's CDR3 is CASSHTDTQYF. In nucleotides, the CDR3 is TGCGCCAGCAGCCACACAGATACGCAGTATTTT. Complete variable domain (other parts from reference TRBV5-1 and TRBJ2-3): KAGVTQTPRYLIKTRGQQVTLSCSPISGHRSVSWYQQTPGQGLQFLFEYFSETQRNKGNFPGRFSGRQFSNSRSEMNVSTLELGDSALYLCASSHTDTQYFGPGTRLTVL.

The chain employs TRBV6-5 and TRBJ2-5, with D hard to call. The CDR3 is 14 amino acids. Between the trimmed V and J ends, which lost 11 bases and 2 bases, there was a span of 18 bases. The germline V gene has CDR1 MNHEY and CDR2 SVGAGI. The CDR3 reads CASADQRRQETQYF. The CDR3, as DNA: TGTGCCTCTGCTGACCAGAGGCGGCAAGAGACCCAGTACTTC.

The rearrangement links TRBV7-2 to TRBJ2-2; D not resolved. The V gene's germline CDR1 is SGHTA and CDR2 FQGNSA. The CDR3 extends over 14 amino acids. Deletions cut 6 bases from V and 0 bases from J, with 8 bases between. The CDR3 protein is CASSPTPNTGELFF. CDR3 bases: TGTGCCAGCAGTCCCACTCCGAACACCGGGGAGCTGTTTTTT.

The V call is TRBV3-1 (or the pseudogene TRBV3-2), the J call TRBJ2-1; 11 bases map to TRBD2. Germline values: CDR1 LGHDT, CDR2 YNNKEL (reference sequence). J lost 1 base, V lost 4 bases, and 6 bases had no gene match. The CDR3 is 17 amino acids. The CDR3 DNA sequence: TGTGCCAGCAGCCGGCTCGGACTAGCGGGTTCCTACAATGAGCAGTTCTTC. Translating it yields CASSRLGLAGSYNEQFF.

The genes are TRBV27 and TRBJ1-1, with D unresolved. This CDR3 is 16 amino acids long. CDR1 is MNHEY, CDR2 SMNVEV, per germline (reference sequence). The V end was cut by 3 bases, the J end by 3 bases, with 17 bases between. CDR3 sequence (DNA): TGTGCCAGCAGTTTCTCAACGGGTAGACGAGACACTGAAGCTTTCTTT. This encodes CASSFSTGRRDTEAFF.

This chain links TRBV7-2 with TRBJ2-5; 9 positions match TRBD1. This CDR3 has 14 amino acids. The J segment lost 4 bases and the V segment lost 5 bases, leaving 5 bases of the junction unmatched. Germline V gene lookup returns CDR1 SGHTA and CDR2 FQGNSA. The CDR3, as DNA: TGTGCCAGCAGCCGGGACAGGGCCGGAGAGACCCAGTACTTC. Translating gives CASSRDRAGETQYF.

This rearrangement joins TRBV7-2 to TRBJ2-2, with a possible D match to TRBD2 (6 bases). This CDR3 is 18 amino acids long. Looked up from germline, CDR1 is SGHTA and CDR2 is FQGNSA. Trimming took off 4 bases at V and 0 bases at J, with 18 bases between the two ends. The CDR3 sequence: CASSYRGGTFANTGELFF. The CDR3 DNA reads as TGTGCCAGCAGCTACCGAGGAGGGACTTTTGCGAACACCGGGGAGCTGTTTTTT. The complete variable domain, with remaining parts taken from reference TRBV7-2 and TRBJ2-2, reads GAGVSQSPSNKVTEKGKDVELRCDPISGHTALYWYRQSLGQGLEFLIYFQGNSAPDKSGLPSDRFSAERTGGSVSTLTIQRTQQEDSAVYLCASSYRGGTFANTGELFFGEGSRLTVL.

The V call is TRBV28, the J call TRBJ1-2; 9 bases agree with TRBD1. Germline values: CDR1 MDHEN, CDR2 SYDVKM. Germline trimming cut 5 bases from V and 6 bases from J; bases unmatched to any gene: 10. The CDR3 loop spans 15 amino acids. CDR3 nucleotides: TGTGCCAGCAGTATACAACAGGGGGCGCGTGATGGCTACACCTTC. It specifies CASSIQQGARDGYTF.

The rearrangement links TRBV19 to TRBJ2-4; 10 nucleotides match TRBD2. Trimming cost V 1 base and J 0 bases; bases outside gene matches: 6. Germline CDR1 reads LNHDA; CDR2 reads SQIVND (reference sequence). CDR3 size: 18 residues. CDR3 nucleotides: TGTGCCAGTAGTATAGGACTAGCGGGTCTTCTAGCCAAAAACATTCAGTACTTC. As protein: CASSIGLAGLLAKNIQYF.

This clone has more than one count but fewer than ten. The chain's CDR3 is CASSLEEGGEYF. The CDR3 DNA follows: TGTGCCAGCAGCTTAGAGGAGGGTGGGGAGTACTTC. The chain links TRBV7-9 to TRBJ2-7, with a possible D match to TRBD2 (6 bases). In germline, CDR1 is SEHNR, CDR2 FQNEAQ (reference sequence). There are 12 residues in the CDR3. Trimming removed 1 base at V and 11 bases at J, with 12 bases between.

V is TRBV19 and J is TRBJ2-1, with 8 bases identical to TRBD2. V was clipped by 4 bases and J by 8 bases; unmatched bases: 7. The CDR3 covers 14 residues. Per the germline V gene, CDR1 is LNHDA and CDR2 is SQIVND (reference sequence). In DNA, the CDR3 is TGTGCCAGTAGTACTCCTAGCGGGTTCGATGAGCAGTTCTTC. Its protein is CASSTPSGFDEQFF.

The gene calls are TRBV25-1 and TRBJ2-1; 14 nucleotides match TRBD2. The CDR3 is 14 residues long. V was pared by 8 bases and J by 6 bases, with 3 bases of the junction left unmatched. Germline CDR1 MGHDK, CDR2 SYGVNS. As DNA, the CDR3 is TGTGCCAGCGGGGGGACTAGCGGGAGCAATGAGCAGTTCTTC. Protein sequence: CASGGTSGSNEQFF.

This clone was seen once. The chain combines TRBV5-6 with TRBJ2-7; possible D gene TRBD1, 5 bases. Germline CDR1 reads SGHDT; CDR2 reads YYEEEE. The CDR3 is 14 residues long. The V gene lost 4 bases and the J gene lost 6 bases, with 17 bases spanning the gap. The CDR3 bases are TGTGCCAGCAGCAGGGTGGAAGGGGCGAGCGAGCAGTACTTC. Amino acids: CASSRVEGASEQYF.

This clone came up once. The rearrangement links TRBV7-2 to TRBJ1-5; D not resolved. Germline CDR1 and CDR2: SGHTA and FQGNSA. The CDR3 is made up of 15 amino acids. The germline V and J ends were trimmed by 5 bases and 6 bases, with 17 bases remaining between them. For the CDR3, the DNA is TGTGCCAGCAGCCCCGACGGGGAAAAAGGTCAGCCCCAGCATTTT. It is translated as CASSPDGEKGQPQHF.

This clone has only one observation. The rearrangement uses TRBV27 and TRBJ2-5; the match to TRBD1 covers 7 bases. After removal of 4 bases from V and 0 bases from J, the junction contained 5 bases not matched to a gene. The germline gives CDR1 MNHEY, CDR2 SMNVEV (reference sequence). The CDR3 has 15 residues. This CDR3 reads CASSSLTGYQETQYF. The CDR3 nucleotides are TGTGCCAGCAGTTCCCTGACAGGGTACCAAGAGACCCAGTACTTC.

This clone was counted a few times. The chain couples TRBV18 to TRBJ1-6; 10 bases are shared with TRBD1. V dropped 6 bases and J dropped 0; count of bases not matched to a gene: 2. This CDR3 has 16 residues. The germline V gene encodes CDR1 KGHSH and CDR2 LQKENI. CDR3 DNA sequence: TGTGCCAGCTCTCGGGACAGGGGCTCCTATAATTCACCCCTCCACTTT. Its translation: CASSRDRGSYNSPLHF.

The chain uses TRBV19 and TRBJ2-6; 10 bases line up with TRBD1. CDR1 is LNHDA, CDR2 SQIVND, per germline (reference sequence). CDR3 length: 18 residues. With V trimmed by 2 bases and J by 2 bases, 6 bases remained unmatched. This CDR3 reads CASSIRDRGSAGANVLTF. CDR3 coding DNA: TGTGCCAGTAGTATACGGGACAGGGGATCTGCTGGGGCCAACGTCCTGACTTTC.

The V call is TRBV19, the J call TRBJ1-6, with a weak D call TRBD1 (6 bases). Trimming cost V 6 bases and J 7 bases, with 13 bases left between them. The CDR3 is 14 amino acids. Germline CDR1 and CDR2: LNHDA and SQIVND (reference sequence). The CDR3 loop is CASRDSGENSPLHF. DNA for the CDR3: TGTGCCAGTAGGGACAGCGGCGAAAATTCACCCCTCCACTTT.

This chain uses TRBV9 with TRBJ2-7; the D gene is possibly TRBD2 (5 bases). The CDR3 is 14 amino acids. The germline V and J ends were trimmed by 0 bases and 3 bases, with 10 bases remaining between them. Germline assignment: CDR1 SGDLS and CDR2 YYNGEE. The chain's CDR3 is CASSVGVGNYEQYF. CDR3 DNA: TGTGCCAGCAGCGTAGGTGTCGGGAACTACGAGCAGTACTTC.

The chain couples TRBV19 to TRBJ1-3, with TRBD1 identical over 9 bases. The CDR3 is 15 residues long. J was trimmed by 0 bases and V by 6 bases; bases with no gene match: 3. The germline V gene has CDR1 LNHDA and CDR2 SQIVND (reference sequence). The chain's CDR3 is CASSGTGNSGNTIYF. For the CDR3, the DNA is TGTGCCAGTAGCGGGACAGGGAACTCTGGAAACACCATATATTTT.

For the CDR3, the DNA is TGTGCCAGCAGCTACGGGACAGGGAACGGCGAGCAGTACTTC. Protein sequence: CASSYGTGNGEQYF. The rearrangement uses TRBV5-6 and TRBJ2-7; 9 positions agree with TRBD1. The J segment lost 6 bases and the V segment lost 3 bases, leaving 7 bases of the junction unmatched. The CDR3 covers 14 residues. CDR1 SGHDT and CDR2 YYEEEE come from the germline V gene.

The rearrangement links TRBV30 to TRBJ1-3; D gene unclear. The CDR3 contains 16 residues. From germline, CDR1 is GTSNPN and CDR2 SVGIG (reference sequence). The ends were cut back, 0 bases at V and 0 bases at J, with 12 bases in the middle. This CDR3 reads CAWSVSVSYSGNTIYF. CDR3 in DNA: TGTGCCTGGAGTGTGTCGGTATCTTACTCTGGAAACACCATATATTTT.

This clone turned up a few times. The chain combines TRBV5-5 with TRBJ1-2; weak D call: TRBD1 (5 bases). The CDR3 has 14 amino acids. CDR1 is SGHKS, CDR2 YYEKEE, per germline (reference sequence). Trimming cost V 4 bases and J 2 bases, with 12 bases left between them. CDR3 DNA sequence: TGTGCCAGCAGCCCAGGGCCGAGAAACTATGGCTACACCTTC. It encodes CASSPGPRNYGYTF.

This clone was counted only a few times. J is TRBJ1-4 and V is TRBV28; D is perhaps TRBD1 (5 bases). V gave up 3 bases and J gave up 6 bases, with 20 bases separating them. Looked up from germline, CDR1 is MDHEN and CDR2 is SYDVKM. The CDR3 extends over 17 amino acids. The CDR3 is CASSLGLSGERDEKLFF. Here the CDR3 DNA reads TGTGCCAGCAGTTTGGGATTGTCGGGGGAACGCGATGAAAAACTGTTTTTT.

The chain carries TRBV4-1 and TRBJ1-4; D might be TRBD1 (5 bases). Germline assignment: CDR1 MGHRA and CDR2 YSYEKL. The length of the CDR3 is 15 residues. V gave up 1 base and J gave up 3 bases, with 9 bases separating them. CDR3 sequence (DNA): TGCGCCAGCAGCCAAGTGTGGGGCGCTAATGAAAAACTGTTTTTT. This codes for CASSQVWGANEKLFF.

The gene calls are TRBV19 and TRBJ2-5; D gene uncertain. The CDR3 runs 15 residues. CDR1 LNHDA and CDR2 SQIVND come from the germline V gene (reference sequence). Between the trimmed V and J ends, which lost 2 bases and 3 bases, there was a span of 13 bases. The CDR3 loop reads CASSISPGWEETQYF. As DNA, the CDR3 is TGTGCCAGTAGTATATCTCCAGGCTGGGAAGAGACCCAGTACTTC.

This clone was recorded once. The V call is TRBV5-1, the J call TRBJ1-4; the D gene is possibly TRBD1 (6 bases). The CDR3 has 15 amino acids. Per germline, CDR1 SGHRS and CDR2 YFSETQ. Deletions cut 4 bases from V and 8 bases from J, with 18 bases between. CDR3 in amino acids: CASSPWDIGGEKLFF. CDR3 nucleotide sequence: TGCGCCAGCAGCCCCTGGGACATCGGAGGAGAAAAACTGTTTTTT.

This clone was counted a single time. The gene calls are TRBV5-3 and TRBJ1-1; 7 bases are shared with TRBD1. TRBV5-3 is known as an ORF, though its function is uncertain. The junction had 9 bases not matched to a gene; V was cut back by 10 bases and J by 0 bases. The CDR3 is 14 residues long. CDR3 bases: TGTGCCGAGGGGGGACAGCGCATGAACACTGAAGCTTTCTTT. Protein sequence: CAEGGQRMNTEAFF.

This clone has only one observation. The V gene is TRBV3-1 (or the pseudogene TRBV3-2), the J gene TRBJ2-5; 7 nucleotides agree with TRBD2. The CDR3 has 14 amino acids. Looked up from germline, CDR1 is LGHDT and CDR2 is YNNKEL (reference sequence). V dropped 2 bases and J dropped 2; count of bases not matched to a gene: 2. In DNA form, the CDR3 reads TGTGCCAGCAGCCAAAGGCGGGAGCAAGAGACCCAGTACTTC. Encoded protein: CASSQRREQETQYF.

The sample holds one count of this clone. This CDR3 reads CASSQVRLSSYEQYF. In DNA form, the CDR3 reads TGTGCCAGCAGCCAAGTCCGACTTAGCTCCTACGAGCAGTACTTC. The V call is TRBV3-1 (or the pseudogene TRBV3-2), the J call TRBJ2-7; D remains unclear. Germline CDR1 LGHDT, CDR2 YNNKEL (reference sequence). CDR3 size: 15 residues. V gave up 1 base and J gave up 0 bases, with 10 bases separating them.